The 25 T cell receptor beta chains given below trace back to one sample, sequenced in a study of blood T cell repertoires in COVID-19. Generated by immunoSEQ multiplex PCR, the TCRdb table keeps only in-frame clones and is missing some. Of about 100,000 clones listed, about 80% are singletons. The sample consisted of peripheral blood. The receptors stem from a woman in her 70s with acute or convalescent COVID-19.

This chain connects TRBV6-2 or TRBV6-3 to TRBJ2-1, with D perhaps TRBD1 (6 bases). Trimming left V 2 bases short and J 2 bases short, with 10 bases between. CDR1 MNHEY and CDR2 SVGEGT come from the germline V gene. The CDR3 runs 15 residues. CDR3 bases: TGTGCCAGCAGTTACCTCGGACAGACCTACAATGAGCAGTTCTTC. Translating gives CASSYLGQTYNEQFF.

The chain employs TRBV5-1 and TRBJ2-2, with D perhaps matching TRBD2 (6 bases). The CDR3 has 16 amino acids. Trimming took off 0 bases at V and 0 bases at J, with 9 bases between the two ends. The germline CDR1 and CDR2 sequences are SGHRS and YFSETQ. CDR3 sequence: CASSLGGDPNTGELFF. For the CDR3, the DNA is TGCGCCAGCAGCTTGGGCGGGGACCCGAACACCGGGGAGCTGTTTTTT. Full variable domain (rest looked up from reference TRBV5-1 and TRBJ2-2): KAGVTQTPRYLIKTRGQQVTLSCSPISGHRSVSWYQQTPGQGLQFLFEYFSETQRNKGNFPGRFSGRQFSNSRSEMNVSTLELGDSALYLCASSLGGDPNTGELFFGEGSRLTVL.

The chain links TRBV7-2 to TRBJ2-3; tentative D call: TRBD2 (6 bases). Trimming removed 5 bases from V and 2 bases from J, with 11 bases in between. The CDR3 spans 14 residues. Per the germline V gene, CDR1 is SGHTA and CDR2 is FQGNSA. CDR3 loop: CASSPWGVTDTQYF. In nucleotides, the CDR3 is TGTGCCAGCAGCCCGTGGGGGGTCACAGATACGCAGTATTTT.

This clone has only a few counts. This sample also contains other DNA sequences that code for the same CDR3. V is TRBV7-3 and J is TRBJ2-1; D perhaps matches TRBD2 (5 bases). V gave up 0 bases and J gave up 3 bases, with 9 bases separating them. CDR3 length: 15 residues. CDR1 is SGHTA and CDR2 is FQGTGA in the germline V gene. CDR3 nucleotides: TGTGCCAGCAGCTTAACTCGAGCGGACTACAATGAGCAGTTCTTC. It encodes CASSLTRADYNEQFF.

In this sample, this clone turned up a few times. The chain recombines TRBV30 with TRBJ1-5; D unclear. The CDR3 has 14 residues. Germline V CDR1 and CDR2: GTSNPN, SVGIG (reference sequence). Trimming cost V 3 bases and J 1 base, with 10 bases left between them. The CDR3 region is CAWSPGVSNQPQHF. In DNA, the CDR3 is TGTGCCTGGAGCCCAGGCGTAAGCAATCAGCCCCAGCATTTT.

The rearrangement joins TRBV30 to TRBJ1-5; no definite D call. The CDR3 spans 12 residues. Germline V lookup: CDR1 GTSNPN, CDR2 SVGIG (reference sequence). V lost 2 bases and J lost 4, with 6 bases in between. The CDR3 loop is CAWSRVNQPQHF. In nucleotides, the CDR3 is TGTGCCTGGAGTCGCGTTAATCAGCCCCAGCATTTT.

The rearrangement joins TRBV13 to TRBJ2-5; 8 nucleotides align to TRBD2. There are 16 residues in the CDR3. After removal of 0 bases from V and 2 bases from J, the junction contained 5 bases not matched to a gene. Germline-derived CDR1 and CDR2 are PRHDT and FYEKMQ (reference sequence). DNA for the CDR3: TGTGCCAGCAGCTTAGGCCCGCGGGGGGCTCAAGAGACCCAGTACTTC. Protein product: CASSLGPRGAQETQYF.

This rearrangement joins TRBV27 to TRBJ1-5; D call uncertain. The germline V gene has CDR1 MNHEY and CDR2 SMNVEV (reference sequence). The CDR3 has 14 amino acids. Trimming removed 2 bases at V and 7 bases at J, with 12 bases between. CDR3: CASSLTGVNQPQHF. CDR3 in DNA: TGTGCCAGCAGTTTAACCGGGGTAAACCAGCCCCAGCATTTT.

The chain combines TRBV6-5 with TRBJ2-3; D remains ambiguous. The germline V gene encodes CDR1 MNHEY and CDR2 SVGAGI. The ends were cut back, 7 bases at V and 2 bases at J, with 10 bases in the middle. The CDR3 length is 13 residues. The CDR3 DNA is TGTGCCAGCACCTCCGGGTCCACAGATACGCAGTATTTT. The encoded protein is CASTSGSTDTQYF.

The DNA of the CDR3 is TGTGCCAGTAGGGGGGGTGTGAACACCGGGGAGCTGTTTTTT. This translates into CASRGGVNTGELFF. The chain has TRBV19 and TRBJ2-2; tentative D call: TRBD2 (6 bases). Germline V lookup: CDR1 LNHDA, CDR2 SQIVND (reference sequence). There are 14 residues in the CDR3. Trimming shortened V by 6 bases and J by 1 base, and 9 bases separated the two germline ends. Together with reference TRBV19 and TRBJ2-2, the CDR3 gives the full variable domain: DGGITQSPKYLFRKEGQNVTLSCEQNLNHDAMYWYRQDPGQGLRLIYYSQIVNDFQKGDIAEGYSVSREKKESFPLTVTSAQKNPTAFYLCASRGGVNTGELFFGEGSRLTVL.

The chain employs TRBV4-1 and TRBJ2-2, with a tentative D call TRBD1 (6 bases). Trimming pared 8 bases from V and 3 bases from J, leaving 19 bases between. In germline, CDR1 is MGHRA, CDR2 YSYEKL. The CDR3 contains 16 residues. The CDR3, as DNA: TGCGCCAGCGGAAAGCTTTTGGCAGGGGACACCGGGGAGCTGTTTTTT. Translated, it gives CASGKLLAGDTGELFF.

This chain connects TRBV6-1 to TRBJ2-7, with 7 bases that match TRBD1. V trimming: 3 bases; J trimming: 6 bases; junction bases outside the gene matches: 14. Germline values: CDR1 MNHNS, CDR2 SASEGT. The CDR3 is 16 residues long. CDR3 coding DNA: TGTGCCAGCAGTGACCCCACAGGGGCTAGCTCGTTCGAGCAGTACTTC. Amino acid sequence: CASSDPTGASSFEQYF.

The chain couples TRBV28 to TRBJ2-3, with D perhaps matching TRBD1 (5 bases). The CDR3 length is 13 residues. Germline CDR1 and CDR2: MDHEN and SYDVKM. V lost 6 bases and J 3 bases, leaving 10 bases between the germline ends. The CDR3 loop is CASRAPGTDTQYF. CDR3 nucleotides: TGTGCCAGCAGGGCCCCAGGGACAGATACGCAGTATTTT.

The chain employs TRBV12-3 or TRBV12-4 and TRBJ1-5, with no clear D. The CDR3 extends over 13 amino acids. Deletions cut 6 bases from V and 8 bases from J, with 14 bases between. The DNA of the CDR3 is TGTGCCAGCAGCTTGGGCCCGTCGAAGCCCCAGCATTTT. This translates into CASSLGPSKPQHF.

V is TRBV7-3 and J is TRBJ1-1; maybe TRBD1 (6 bases). The V end was cut by 2 bases, the J end by 5 bases, with 12 bases between. The CDR3 extends over 14 amino acids. Per germline, CDR1 SGHTA and CDR2 FQGTGA. The CDR3 region is CASSLARTETEAFF. As DNA, the CDR3 is TGTGCCAGCAGCTTAGCCAGGACAGAGACTGAAGCTTTCTTT.

Of note for this clone: An end of the junction differs from the germline gene, which may be a read error. The chain recombines TRBV25-1 with TRBJ2-1; 7 bases match TRBD1. The length of the CDR3 is 14 residues. CDR1 is MGHDK, CDR2 SYGVNS, per germline. This chain's CDR3 is CASTGVGGTIEQFF. DNA of the CDR3: TGTGCAAGCACAGGGGTAGGAGGTACAATTGAGCAGTTCTTC. The variable domain in full, with the rest retrieved from reference TRBV25-1 and TRBJ2-1, is EADIYQTPRYLVIGTGKKITLECSQTMGHDKMYWYQQDPGMELHLIHYSYGVNSTEKGDLSSESTVSRIRTEHFPLTLESARPSHTSQYLCASTGVGGTIEQFFGPGTRLTVL.

CDR3 in DNA: TGTGCCAGCAGTTACCGGACAGGGGGGGCCAATGAGCAGTTCTTC. This sequence encodes CASSYRTGGANEQFF. The chain combines TRBV6-2 or TRBV6-3 with TRBJ2-1, with 10 nucleotides matching TRBD1. Trimming removed 2 bases from V and 6 bases from J; junction bases left unmatched: 4. CDR1 and CDR2 (germline): MNHEY, SVGEGT. CDR3 length: 15 residues.

This clone was seen a handful of times. This sequence joins TRBV12-3 or TRBV12-4 and TRBJ1-2; 8 nucleotides agree with TRBD1. The CDR3 has 13 amino acids. V shed 6 bases and J 7 bases; nucleotides not matched to a gene: 7. CDR3 sequence reads: CASSPDRVSGYTF. Written as DNA, the CDR3 is TGTGCCAGCAGCCCGGACAGGGTTTCTGGCTACACCTTC.

The chain employs TRBV19 and TRBJ2-2; 11 bases match TRBD1. The CDR3 runs 16 residues. V lost 7 bases to trimming and J lost 4 bases; unmatched junction nucleotides: 8. Germline CDR1 LNHDA, CDR2 SQIVND (reference sequence). The CDR3 DNA reads as TGTGCCAGTAAGCCCGGACAGGGGGCCGGCACCGGGGAGCTGTTTTTT. Translation: CASKPGQGAGTGELFF.

The rearrangement uses TRBV6-5 and TRBJ1-5; D possibly corresponds to TRBD1 (6 bases). The CDR3 covers 15 residues. V lost 10 bases to trimming and J lost 7 bases, with 23 bases between them. The germline V gene encodes CDR1 MNHEY and CDR2 SVGAGI. The CDR3 coding sequence is TGTGCCACCCGACGAAAAGGGCAGGGGAACCAGCCCCAGCATTTT. Amino acids: CATRRKGQGNQPQHF.

The chain uses TRBV5-1 and TRBJ2-2; no clear D gene. Per germline, CDR1 SGHRS and CDR2 YFSETQ. Trimming left V 0 bases short and J 0 bases short, with 9 bases between. CDR3 size: 16 residues. CDR3 amino acids: CASSLEASANTGELFF. DNA of the CDR3: TGCGCCAGCAGCTTGGAAGCATCCGCGAACACCGGGGAGCTGTTTTTT.

This chain uses TRBV4-3 with TRBJ1-2; D is undetermined. CDR1 is LGHNA and CDR2 is YSLEER in the germline V gene. Deletions cut 0 bases from V and 3 bases from J, with 11 bases between. The CDR3 contains 15 residues. The CDR3 DNA follows: TGCGCCAGCAGCCAAGAATTAAGACGGGACTATGGCTACACCTTC. Protein sequence: CASSQELRRDYGYTF.

The chain carries TRBV6-4 and TRBJ1-2; 9 nucleotides line up with TRBD1. Germline trimming cut 6 bases from V and 3 bases from J; bases unmatched to any gene: 2. This CDR3 has 13 residues. The germline CDR1 and CDR2 sequences are MRHNA and SNTAGT. The CDR3 nucleotides read TGTGCCAGCAGGGGGGACAGGGACTATGGCTACACCTTC. Translating gives CASRGDRDYGYTF.

This chain connects TRBV7-2 to TRBJ2-3, with 10 bases aligning to TRBD2. The CDR3 length is 17 residues. Looked up from germline, CDR1 is SGHTA and CDR2 is FQGNSA. V lost 5 bases, J lost 6 bases, and 14 bases stayed unmatched. Here the CDR3 DNA reads TGTGCCAGCAGCACCCAGGCCAGCGGGGGGGCTTCGGATACGCAGTATTTT. It translates to CASSTQASGGASDTQYF.

The chain uses TRBV5-1 and TRBJ2-3, with a possible D match to TRBD2 (6 bases). This CDR3 region has 13 residues. V lost 6 bases and J lost 5, with 13 bases in between. Germline V gene data show CDR1 as SGHRS and CDR2 as YFSETQ. The CDR3, as DNA: TGCGCCAGCACCCGGGGGAGCGGAGATACGCAGTATTTT. Translating gives CASTRGSGDTQYF.